This passage covers 20 T cell receptor beta chains from one sample sequenced in a study of cytomegalovirus exposure and HLA in healthy donors. In the PCR, 60 Vbeta and 13 Jbeta primers were used. Only in-frame clones appear in the TCRdb table, and some are missing; sequencing was by immunoSEQ multiplex PCR. The sample shows 90,000 to 110,000 clones, 76% of them seen only once. Sequencing was performed on PBMCs. Receptors were obtained from a woman in her forties or fifties in good health and CMV-seropositive.

V and J are TRBV14 and TRBJ2-5; a weak D match, TRBD1 (5 bases). V dropped 1 base and J dropped 1 base, with 10 bases sitting between them. CDR1 and CDR2 (germline): SGHDN, FVKESK. This CDR3 spans 15 amino acids. The CDR3 DNA is TGTGCCAGCAGCCAAGGCTGGGGCAGCCAAGAGACCCAGTACTTC. Protein: CASSQGWGSQETQYF. Supplemented by reference TRBV14 and TRBJ2-5, the full variable domain reads EAGVTQFPSHSVIEKGQTVTLRCDPISGHDNLYWYRRVMGKEIKFLLHFVKESKQDESGMPNNRFLAERTGGTYSTLKVQPAELEDSGVYFCASSQGWGSQETQYFGPGTRLLVL.

A word on this clone: Sequence at one end of the junction differs from germline and may be a read error. This chain joins TRBV2 and TRBJ1-1; D is uncertain. The germline CDR1 and CDR2 sequences are SNHLY and FYNNEI. The CDR3 length is 14 residues. CDR3 region: CASREDEMNTEAFF. CDR3 bases: TGTGCCAGCAGAGAAGATGAGATGAACACTGAAGCTTTCTTT.

This chain uses TRBV5-8 with TRBJ1-2; 7 bases agree with TRBD1. This CDR3 has 13 amino acids. V was clipped by 4 bases and J by 8 bases; unmatched bases: 8. Germline assignment: CDR1 SGHTS and CDR2 YDEGEE. CDR3 sequence reads: CASSHDRARGYTF. In nucleotides, the CDR3 is TGTGCCAGCAGCCACGACAGGGCGCGCGGCTACACCTTC.

Regarding this clone: One junction end does not reproduce the germline sequence, and a read error may be involved. The chain joins TRBV7-9 to TRBJ2-6, with a tentative D call TRBD1 (5 bases). The CDR3 spans 12 residues. Germline V gene sequence: CDR1 SEHNR, CDR2 FQNEAQ (reference sequence). The CDR3, as DNA: TGTGCCACTGAGGCTGGGGCCAACGGCCTGACTTTC. This encodes CATEAGANGLTF.

The chain joins TRBV4-2 to TRBJ2-7; 10 positions match TRBD1. Germline V gene lookup returns CDR1 LGHNA and CDR2 YNFKEQ. This CDR3 contains 14 residues. V lost 4 bases, J lost 2 bases, and 2 bases stayed unmatched. CDR3 in amino acids: CASSPGQGAYEQYF. The DNA for the CDR3 is TGTGCCAGCAGCCCAGGACAGGGGGCCTACGAGCAGTACTTC.

The chain combines TRBV7-2 with TRBJ2-1; D gene unclear. V was cut by 5 bases and J by 6 bases, with 14 bases left in between. The CDR3 has 14 residues. Germline V gene data show CDR1 as SGHTA and CDR2 as FQGNSA. The CDR3 region has the DNA TGTGCCAGCAGCCTCCAACCTCGAGGCAATGAGCAGTTCTTC. Residues: CASSLQPRGNEQFF.

The chain combines TRBV27 with TRBJ2-7; 7 positions match TRBD2. Trimming at V came to 3 bases and at J to 2 bases, leaving 4 bases not matched to a gene. Germline V gene data show CDR1 as MNHEY and CDR2 as SMNVEV (reference sequence). The CDR3 is 14 residues long. The CDR3 nucleotides read TGTGCCAGCAGTTTGGGAGCGGGACCCTACGAGCAGTACTTC. Translating gives CASSLGAGPYEQYF.

V is TRBV4-3 and J is TRBJ2-1, with 9 bases aligning to TRBD2. The trim removed 3 bases at V and 4 bases at J, leaving 10 bases unmatched. Germline CDR1 is LGHNA and CDR2 is YSLEER. This CDR3 contains 17 residues. Written as DNA, the CDR3 is TGCGCCAGCAGCCAGTCCAATCTAGCGGGAACGTACAATGAGCAGTTCTTC. Its protein is CASSQSNLAGTYNEQFF.

This chain joins TRBV5-1 and TRBJ1-6; no definite D call. In germline, CDR1 is SGHRS, CDR2 YFSETQ. V was cut by 0 bases and J by 1 base, with 5 bases left in between. The CDR3 length is 15 residues. The CDR3 coding sequence is TGCGCCAGCAGCTTGGCGCAGTCCTATAATTCACCCCTCCACTTT. It translates to CASSLAQSYNSPLHF.

The genes are TRBV4-3 and TRBJ1-6; D not resolved. With 0 bases removed from V and 6 bases from J, the gap between germline ends came to 9 bases. CDR3 length: 15 residues. The V gene's germline CDR1 is LGHNA and CDR2 YSLEER. DNA for the CDR3: TGCGCCAGCAGCCAAGAGTACAGTTTTAATTCACCCCTCCACTTT. It specifies CASSQEYSFNSPLHF.

The chain has TRBV19 and TRBJ1-3, with TRBD1 as a possible D gene (6 bases). The CDR3 is 15 residues long. Trimming left V 4 bases short and J 1 base short, with 11 bases between. Germline V gives CDR1 LNHDA, CDR2 SQIVND (reference sequence). The CDR3 nucleotides are TGTGCCAGTAGTAACCCGGACAGATCTGGAAACACCATATATTTT. As protein: CASSNPDRSGNTIYF.

The V call is TRBV19, the J call TRBJ2-2; 7 bases are a match to TRBD1. The J segment lost 6 bases and the V segment lost 3 bases, leaving 4 bases of the junction unmatched. The germline V gene encodes CDR1 LNHDA and CDR2 SQIVND (reference sequence). The CDR3 is 14 amino acids. The CDR3 DNA reads TGTGCCAGTAGTATTCAAGGGGGCCCCGGGGAGCTGTTTTTT. It is translated as CASSIQGGPGELFF.

This chain connects TRBV7-8 to TRBJ2-3; TRBD1 aligns across 11 bases. Germline V CDR1 and CDR2: SGHVS, FQNEAQ. The trim removed 4 bases at V and 4 bases at J, leaving 4 bases unmatched. The CDR3 covers 15 residues. CDR3 coding DNA: TGTGCCAGCAGCTGGACAGGGGGCAACGCAGATACGCAGTATTTT. Protein: CASSWTGGNADTQYF.

This clone was detected a few times. The chain joins TRBV27 to TRBJ2-6; 10 bases fit TRBD1. After removal of 4 bases from V and 2 bases from J, the junction contained 5 bases not matched to a gene. Germline V gene sequence: CDR1 MNHEY, CDR2 SMNVEV (reference sequence). This CDR3 region has 17 residues. CDR3 sequence reads: CASSSFGQGAGANVLTF. CDR3 bases: TGTGCCAGCAGTTCATTCGGACAGGGGGCTGGGGCCAACGTCCTGACTTTC.

This chain links TRBV27 with TRBJ2-1, with D possibly matching TRBD1 (6 bases). The CDR3 length is 17 residues. With 5 bases removed from V and 5 bases from J, the gap between germline ends came to 22 bases. Germline CDR1 MNHEY, CDR2 SMNVEV (reference sequence). The CDR3 loop reads CASSPWGRAPMNNEQFF. The CDR3 region has the DNA TGTGCCAGCAGTCCCTGGGGGCGAGCACCTATGAACAATGAGCAGTTCTTC.

This clone showed up just once. CDR3: CASSYQAGAANEQFF. CDR3 DNA sequence: TGTGCCAGCAGTTACCAAGCGGGAGCGGCCAATGAGCAGTTCTTC. The rearrangement links TRBV6-6 to TRBJ2-1; TRBD2 agrees at 8 bases. The V gene end was trimmed by 2 bases and the J gene end by 6 bases; junction bases not matched to a gene: 6. Germline V lookup: CDR1 MNHNY, CDR2 SVGAGI (reference sequence). The CDR3 consists of 15 residues.

V usage is TRBV19 and J usage is TRBJ2-2; 12 bases are a match to TRBD2. V shed 6 bases, J shed 0 bases, and the junction held 8 bases outside the gene matches. Looked up from germline, CDR1 is LNHDA and CDR2 is SQIVND (reference sequence). The CDR3 covers 18 residues. CDR3 sequence: CASSTGTSGLPNTGELFF. The CDR3 bases are TGTGCCAGTAGCACCGGGACTAGCGGGCTACCGAACACCGGGGAGCTGTTTTTT.

This clone was observed once. V gene TRBV5-1 combines with J gene TRBJ2-5, with TRBD2 matching over 15 bases. This CDR3 region has 15 residues. Germline CDR1 reads SGHRS; CDR2 reads YFSETQ. V lost 3 bases and J lost 4; bases outside the gene matches: 1. CDR3 DNA sequence: TGCGCCAGCAGCTGGGGACTAGCGGGAGGAGAGACCCAGTACTTC. It translates to CASSWGLAGGETQYF.

The chain is built from TRBV5-4 and TRBJ1-2, with 10 positions matching TRBD1. V lost 7 bases and J lost 7; bases outside the gene matches: 4. Germline values: CDR1 SGHNT, CDR2 YYREEE (reference sequence). The CDR3 extends over 12 amino acids. The CDR3 here is CASAGTGVGYTF. CDR3 sequence (DNA): TGTGCCAGCGCCGGGACAGGGGTTGGCTACACCTTC.

The chain links TRBV11-2 to TRBJ2-5; weak D call: TRBD2 (5 bases). V dropped 8 bases and J dropped 4 bases, with 8 bases sitting between them. CDR1 and CDR2 from the germline V gene are SGHAT and FQNNGV. There are 11 residues in the CDR3. CDR3 residues: CASGRGETQYF. The CDR3 nucleotides read TGTGCCAGCGGACGGGGAGAGACCCAGTACTTC.